This T cell receptor beta chain was sequenced in a study of beta chain features in type 1 diabetes. Study results and caveats: VDJ junctions sequenced from type 1 diabetes patients showed fewer insertions and more deletions.

The germline V gene encodes CDR1 MNHEY and CDR2 SVGAGI. The J segment lost 6 bases and the V segment lost 5 bases, leaving 6 bases of the junction unmatched. The CDR3 is 14 amino acids. This clone was counted only a few times. The antigen is undetermined. TCRB transcripts that were expressed got sequenced, as all of the isolated RNA had been reverse transcribed. Sequencing was performed with immunoSEQ multiplex PCR; in TCRdb, only in-frame clones are kept and a portion is missing. The sample has over 500,000 clones; around 16% are singletons. Sequenced: naive CD4+ T cells from blood. The chain is built from TRBV6-5 and TRBJ1-1; 10 bases fit TRBD1. The sequence came from a man aged 18 to 35 in good health. The CDR3 nucleotides read TGTGCCAGCAGTCCCGGGACAGGGGATGCTGAAGCTTTCTTT. Residues: CASSPGTGDAEAFF.